Below, 29 T cell receptor beta chains from the same sample are listed, as sequenced in a study of human thymus T cells. Sequenced by immunoSEQ multiplex PCR; TCRdb stores in-frame clones only, minus some. The data hold more than 45,000 clones, with 94% observed a single time. The sequencing input was blood. The receptors here all came from a boy younger than two with a congenital heart defect but otherwise immunologically healthy.

The chain is built from TRBV28 and TRBJ1-1, with TRBD1 as a possible D gene (6 bases). The V end lost 5 bases, the J end lost 3 bases, and 16 bases lay between the germline ends. This CDR3 is 15 amino acids long. Germline-derived CDR1 and CDR2 are MDHEN and SYDVKM. DNA for the CDR3: TGTGCCAGCAGTCCCTTAGGGGGACTGGACACTGAAGCTTTCTTT. Translation gives CASSPLGGLDTEAFF. Looking up the rest from reference TRBV28 and TRBJ1-1 gives the full variable domain: DVKVTQSSRYLVKRTGEKVFLECVQDMDHENMFWYRQDPGLGLRLIYFSYDVKMKEKGDIPEGYSVSREKKERFSLILESASTNQTSMYLCASSPLGGLDTEAFFGQGTRLTVV.

The chain links TRBV25-1 to TRBJ1-1; possibly TRBD1 for D (6 bases). V was trimmed by 4 bases and J by 3 bases, leaving 9 bases between them. The CDR3 is made up of 13 amino acids. From germline, CDR1 is MGHDK and CDR2 SYGVNS. CDR3 nucleotide sequence: TGTGCCAGCAGTGGGGGGGCGGACACTGAAGCTTTCTTT. As protein: CASSGGADTEAFF.

This clone was seen a single time. This chain links TRBV7-3 with TRBJ2-1; 12 bases map to TRBD2. V gave up 1 base and J gave up 6 bases; unmatched junction bases: 1. The germline V gene has CDR1 SGHTA and CDR2 FQGTGA. CDR3 length equals 15 residues. CDR3: CASSLRTSGANEQFF. The DNA for the CDR3 is TGTGCCAGCAGCTTAAGGACTAGCGGGGCCAATGAGCAGTTCTTC.

V and J are TRBV7-8 and TRBJ2-5, with D possibly matching TRBD2 (6 bases). The V gene lost 0 bases and the J gene lost 5 bases, with 13 bases spanning the gap. From germline, CDR1 is SGHVS and CDR2 FQNEAQ. The CDR3 totals 15 residues. The CDR3 nucleotides are TGTGCCAGCAGCTTAGCGCATCCGGAGGGGGAGACCCAGTACTTC. Translation gives CASSLAHPEGETQYF.

This clone has only one observation. This rearrangement joins TRBV5-1 to TRBJ2-3; 9 positions agree with TRBD2. Germline V CDR1 and CDR2: SGHRS, YFSETQ. The junction had 1 base not matched to a gene; V was cut back by 5 bases and J by 0 bases. This CDR3 has 14 amino acids. The CDR3 region is CASRTSGSTDTQYF. CDR3 nucleotides: TGCGCCAGCAGGACTAGCGGAAGCACAGATACGCAGTATTTT.

This CDR3 is CASRTGGAGNQPQHF. CDR3 sequence (DNA): TGTGCCAGCAGAACAGGGGGCGCCGGCAATCAGCCCCAGCATTTT. This chain joins TRBV6-5 and TRBJ1-5; 9 bases are shared with TRBD1. CDR1 is MNHEY, CDR2 SVGAGI, per germline. The CDR3 loop spans 15 amino acids. The V segment lost 6 bases and the J segment 2 bases; nucleotides outside the gene matches: 5.

This chain connects TRBV7-9 to TRBJ2-7; D gene unclear. CDR3 length: 14 residues. V was shortened by 4 bases and J by 4 bases, with 14 bases between the two germline ends. Germline V lookup: CDR1 SEHNR, CDR2 FQNEAQ (reference sequence). The CDR3 sequence is CASSWANYEYEQYF. The CDR3 coding sequence is TGTGCCAGCAGCTGGGCCAACTACGAATACGAGCAGTACTTC.

The chain joins TRBV7-9 to TRBJ2-3; no clear D gene. Germline-derived CDR1 and CDR2 are SEHNR and FQNEAQ (reference sequence). With 2 bases removed from V and 4 bases from J, the gap between germline ends came to 4 bases. The CDR3 runs to 12 residues. The DNA of the CDR3 is TGTGCCAGCAGCTTACTTGCAGATACGCAGTATTTT. Translation: CASSLLADTQYF.

The chain has TRBV7-2 and TRBJ2-5; perhaps TRBD2 as D (8 bases). From germline, CDR1 is SGHTA and CDR2 FQGNSA. The length of the CDR3 is 16 residues. Trimming shortened V by 0 bases and J by 6 bases, and 17 bases separated the two germline ends. CDR3 amino acids: CASSLASGGGEKTQYF. The CDR3 nucleotides are TGTGCCAGCAGCTTAGCCTCGGGAGGGGGCGAGAAGACCCAGTACTTC.

This chain connects TRBV30 to TRBJ2-2, with unresolved D. With 4 bases removed from V and 0 bases from J, the gap between germline ends came to 9 bases. The CDR3 is 14 residues long. The germline V gene has CDR1 GTSNPN and CDR2 SVGIG (reference sequence). The CDR3: CAWTWTANTGELFF. CDR3 coding DNA: TGTGCCTGGACCTGGACGGCGAACACCGGGGAGCTGTTTTTT.

The genes are TRBV7-9 and TRBJ1-1, with unresolved D. Germline V gene sequence: CDR1 SEHNR, CDR2 FQNEAQ (reference sequence). Trimming removed 1 base at V and 1 base at J, with 4 bases between. The length of the CDR3 is 13 residues. In nucleotides, the CDR3 is TGTGCCAGCAGCTTAGACACGAACACTGAAGCTTTCTTT. It encodes CASSLDTNTEAFF.

The chain uses TRBV4-1 and TRBJ1-2, with 8 bases that match TRBD1. Germline CDR1 MGHRA, CDR2 YSYEKL. With V trimmed by 0 bases and J by 8 bases, 2 bases remained unmatched. This CDR3 is 13 amino acids long. The CDR3 loop is CASSQDNRGGYTF. The DNA of the CDR3 is TGCGCCAGCAGCCAAGATAACAGGGGGGGCTACACCTTC.

The J gene is TRBJ2-2, the V gene TRBV7-9, with 7 bases matching TRBD1. The CDR3 has 13 residues. The germline V gene encodes CDR1 SEHNR and CDR2 FQNEAQ (reference sequence). J gave up 5 bases and V 6 bases, and 3 bases lay outside the gene matches. In DNA, the CDR3 is TGTGCCAGCAGGCCGACAGGGACCGGGGAGCTGTTTTTT. Protein: CASRPTGTGELFF.

This rearrangement joins TRBV6-1 to TRBJ2-2; D may be TRBD1 (6 bases). The germline V gene encodes CDR1 MNHNS and CDR2 SASEGT. V gave up 4 bases and J gave up 1 base, with 7 bases separating them. CDR3 length: 14 amino acids. In DNA form, the CDR3 reads TGTGCCAGCAGTGCACAGGGGAACACCGGGGAGCTGTTTTTT. Protein sequence: CASSAQGNTGELFF.

The genes are TRBV6-6 and TRBJ1-3; 7 bases are shared with TRBD1. The CDR3 covers 14 residues. V was clipped by 4 bases and J by 2 bases; unmatched bases: 2. Germline V gene data show CDR1 as MNHNY and CDR2 as SVGAGI (reference sequence). The CDR3: CASSSDRAGNTIYF. DNA of the CDR3: TGTGCCAGCAGTTCCGACAGGGCTGGAAACACCATATATTTT.

The chain uses TRBV5-4 and TRBJ1-2; TRBD1 aligns across 9 bases. Germline V lookup: CDR1 SGHNT, CDR2 YYREEE (reference sequence). The trim removed 3 bases at V and 8 bases at J, leaving 11 bases unmatched. This CDR3 region has 15 residues. The DNA of the CDR3 is TGTGCCAGCAGCTCCCCGGGACAGGGAGGGATGGGCTACACCTTC. Amino acids: CASSSPGQGGMGYTF.

This chain links TRBV19 with TRBJ1-2, with a tentative D call TRBD1 (5 bases). Deletions cut 5 bases from V and 4 bases from J, with 14 bases between. The germline CDR1 and CDR2 sequences are LNHDA and SQIVND (reference sequence). The CDR3 totals 14 residues. This CDR3 is CASSVTVTSYGYTF. In DNA, the CDR3 is TGTGCCAGTAGTGTGACAGTTACCTCCTATGGCTACACCTTC.

V is TRBV4-3 and J is TRBJ2-7, with D possibly matching TRBD1 (5 bases). The CDR3 consists of 14 residues. The V gene lost 4 bases and the J gene lost 2 bases, with 12 bases spanning the gap. Germline V gene data show CDR1 as LGHNA and CDR2 as YSLEER. The CDR3 DNA reads TGCGCCAGCAGCCGACAGACCGGTCCCTACGAGCAGTACTTC. Translation: CASSRQTGPYEQYF.

The chain has TRBV5-4 and TRBJ1-1; 7 bases are a match to TRBD1. V trimming: 3 bases; J trimming: 7 bases; junction bases outside the gene matches: 6. CDR1 is SGHNT, CDR2 YYREEE, per germline (reference sequence). This CDR3 is built from 13 residues. CDR3 in DNA: TGTGCCAGCAGCTATACAGGGGTCGGTGAAGCTTTCTTT. This sequence encodes CASSYTGVGEAFF.

J is TRBJ1-2 and V is TRBV21-1; the table assigns TRBD1, which was not confirmed against the DNA. TRBV21-1 counts as a pseudogene. The CDR3 has 18 amino acids. Here the CDR3 reads CASSKAGNPQGVNYGYTF. DNA of the CDR3: TGTGCCAGCAGCAAAGCTGGTAACCCACAGGGAGTTAACTATGGCTACACCTTC.

V is TRBV28 and J is TRBJ2-2; 7 nucleotides match TRBD1. This CDR3 comprises 15 residues. In germline, CDR1 is MDHEN, CDR2 SYDVKM. The junction had 5 bases not matched to a gene; V was cut back by 5 bases and J by 2 bases. CDR3 sequence: CASSPGTVNTGELFF. The CDR3 DNA reads as TGTGCCAGCAGTCCAGGGACAGTAAACACCGGGGAGCTGTTTTTT.

The gene calls are TRBV11-2 and TRBJ2-3; no definite D call. The CDR3 sequence is 14 residues long. V was cut by 0 bases and J by 2 bases, with 6 bases left in between. Germline V gives CDR1 SGHAT, CDR2 FQNNGV. The CDR3 sequence: CASSLDGLTDTQYF. The CDR3, as DNA: TGTGCCAGCAGCTTAGACGGCCTCACAGATACGCAGTATTTT.

The V call is TRBV6-5, the J call TRBJ2-7, with 8 bases lining up with TRBD1. Looked up from germline, CDR1 is MNHEY and CDR2 is SVGAGI. With V trimmed by 0 bases and J by 4 bases, 5 bases remained unmatched. The CDR3 has 15 amino acids. DNA of the CDR3: TGTGCCAGCAGTTACTCCCGGACAGGGACGTACGAGCAGTACTTC. Translation: CASSYSRTGTYEQYF.

The V gene is TRBV27, the J gene TRBJ2-1, with D perhaps assigned TRBD1 or TRBD2 (7 bases each). CDR1 and CDR2 (germline): MNHEY, SMNVEV (reference sequence). Trimming removed 0 bases at V and 3 bases at J, with 9 bases between. The CDR3 consists of 15 residues. CDR3 sequence reads: CASSLSRGGYNEQFF. For the CDR3, the DNA is TGTGCCAGCAGTTTATCCAGGGGGGGCTACAATGAGCAGTTCTTC.

V and J are TRBV7-9 and TRBJ2-7; 9 bases agree with TRBD1. Trimming cost V 1 base and J 5 bases; bases outside gene matches: 6. Germline assignment: CDR1 SEHNR and CDR2 FQNEAQ (reference sequence). The CDR3 sequence is 15 residues long. CDR3: CASSLGDRVNDEQYF. The CDR3 coding sequence is TGTGCCAGCAGCTTAGGGGACAGGGTAAACGACGAGCAGTACTTC.

This chain connects TRBV19 to TRBJ1-6; no firm D call. The V gene's germline CDR1 is LNHDA and CDR2 SQIVND (reference sequence). The CDR3 consists of 14 residues. With 2 bases removed from V and 5 bases from J, the gap between germline ends came to 7 bases. The CDR3 bases are TGTGCCAGTAGTATATGGGTAGATAATTCACCCCTCCACTTT. Translating gives CASSIWVDNSPLHF.

The gene calls are TRBV5-1 and TRBJ2-3; TRBD2 might be the D (5 bases). The germline gives CDR1 SGHRS, CDR2 YFSETQ. Deletions cut 1 base from V and 2 bases from J, with 5 bases between. This CDR3 comprises 13 residues. The CDR3 DNA sequence: TGCGCCAGCAGCTTGCGGGACACAGATACGCAGTATTTT. Translation gives CASSLRDTDTQYF.

V gene TRBV7-2 combines with J gene TRBJ2-7; D is unclear. CDR1 SGHTA and CDR2 FQGNSA come from the germline V gene. The CDR3 is made up of 11 amino acids. Between the trimmed V and J ends, which lost 6 bases and 2 bases, there was a span of 5 bases. CDR3 bases: TGTGCCAGCAGTCATACCTACGAGCAGTACTTC. Its translation: CASSHTYEQYF.

The rearrangement uses TRBV11-2 and TRBJ1-6, with D maybe TRBD1 (5 bases). The CDR3 runs to 16 residues. Trimming shortened V by 4 bases and J by 6 bases, and 16 bases separated the two germline ends. Germline CDR1 SGHAT, CDR2 FQNNGV. CDR3 in amino acids: CASSSVRSGLNSPLHF. DNA of the CDR3: TGTGCCAGCAGCTCGGTCAGGTCGGGACTTAATTCACCCCTCCACTTT.